A selection of T cell receptor beta chains follows, all from one sample in a study of OX40 agonist ivuxolimab in advanced cancers. Libraries were prepared by immunoSEQ multiplex PCR; TCRdb keeps only in-frame clonotypes and omits some of them. The table lists tens of thousands of clones, around 90% of them singletons. Sample: CD4+ or CD8+ T cells sorted from blood, taken in a trial of the OX40 agonist ivuxolimab. These receptors were taken from an adult with an advanced solid tumor such as melanoma, head and neck, liver or kidney cancer. Both conserved end residues are part of each CDR3.

J gene	V gene	CDR3 protein
TRBJ1-3	TRBV19	CASSRGSGNTIYF
TRBJ2-6	TRBV5-4	CASSPSGIYSGANVLTF
TRBJ2-5	TRBV11-2	CASSQDSRQETQYF
TRBJ2-5	TRBV2	CASSEEGRGTQYF
TRBJ2-7	TRBV19	CASSPDRDREQYF
TRBJ2-2	TRBV5-1	CASSPASVAANTGELFF
TRBJ2-1	TRBV7-6	CASSPMVGGTYNEQFF
TRBJ2-7	TRBV11-2	CASSFSREHHEQYF
TRBJ1-1	TRBV30	CAWSEGAGVLGNTEAFF
TRBJ1-5	TRBV6-6	CASSPRDQPQHF
TRBJ2-1	TRBV13	CASRNARTDSYNEQFF
TRBJ2-5	TRBV9	CASSGGLAVFQETQYF
TRBJ1-5	TRBV19	CASSVGGDQPQHF
TRBJ2-3	TRBV7-6	CASSQLPGSTDTQYF
TRBJ1-1	TRBV7-2	CASSPGQANTEAFF
TRBJ1-5	TRBV6-6	CASSYSSSSDQPQHF
TRBJ2-1	TRBV27	CASSRSAAGGYNEQFF
TRBJ1-2	TRBV7-2	CASSLVGSQRGANYGYTF
TRBJ2-7	TRBV6-6	CASSPIQGTSYEQYF
TRBJ1-5	TRBV29-1	CSVEAEDNQPQHF
TRBJ2-2	TRBV5-4	CASSREANTGELFF
TRBJ1-2	TRBV6-1	CASSESGYTF
TRBJ2-7	TRBV6-5	CASRASGGPSYEQYF
TRBJ1-1	TRBV27	CASSLQVNTEAFF